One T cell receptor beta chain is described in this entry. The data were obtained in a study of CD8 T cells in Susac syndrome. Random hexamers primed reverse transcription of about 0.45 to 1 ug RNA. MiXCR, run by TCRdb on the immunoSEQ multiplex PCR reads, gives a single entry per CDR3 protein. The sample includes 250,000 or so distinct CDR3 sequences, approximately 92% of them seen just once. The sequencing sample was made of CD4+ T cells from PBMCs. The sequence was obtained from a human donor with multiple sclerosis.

The CDR3 here is CASSLDDSGPSTDTQYF. The CDR3 coding sequence is TGCGCCAGCAGCTTGGATGACAGTGGTCCGAGCACAGATACGCAGTATTTT. The chain combines TRBV5-1 with TRBJ2-3; D might be TRBD1 (5 bases). The CDR3 length is 17 residues. In germline, CDR1 is SGHRS, CDR2 YFSETQ. The V end lost 0 bases, the J end lost 0 bases, and 14 bases lay between the germline ends. The variable domain in full, completed from reference TRBV5-1 and TRBJ2-3, reads KAGVTQTPRYLIKTRGQQVTLSCSPISGHRSVSWYQQTPGQGLQFLFEYFSETQRNKGNFPGRFSGRQFSNSRSEMNVSTLELGDSALYLCASSLDDSGPSTDTQYFGPGTRLTVL.